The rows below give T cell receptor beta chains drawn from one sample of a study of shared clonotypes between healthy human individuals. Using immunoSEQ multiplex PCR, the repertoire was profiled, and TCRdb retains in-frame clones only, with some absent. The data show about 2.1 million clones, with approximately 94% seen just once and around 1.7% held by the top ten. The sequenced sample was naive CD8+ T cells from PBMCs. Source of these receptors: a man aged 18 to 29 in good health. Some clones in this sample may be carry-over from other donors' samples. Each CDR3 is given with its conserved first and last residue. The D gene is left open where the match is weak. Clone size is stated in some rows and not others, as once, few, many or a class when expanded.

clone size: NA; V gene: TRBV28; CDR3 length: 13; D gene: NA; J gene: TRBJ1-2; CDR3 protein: CASSPTGFMGYTF; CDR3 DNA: TGTGCCAGCAGCCCCACAGGTTTTATGGGCTACACCTTC
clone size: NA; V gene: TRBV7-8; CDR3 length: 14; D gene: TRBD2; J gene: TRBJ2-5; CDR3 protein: CASSLLAGEETQYF; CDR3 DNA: TGTGCCAGCAGCTTACTAGCGGGAGAAGAGACCCAGTACTTC
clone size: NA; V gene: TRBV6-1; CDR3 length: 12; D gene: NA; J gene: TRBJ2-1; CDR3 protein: CAIPDGYNEQFF; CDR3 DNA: TGTGCCATACCAGACGGATACAATGAGCAGTTCTTC
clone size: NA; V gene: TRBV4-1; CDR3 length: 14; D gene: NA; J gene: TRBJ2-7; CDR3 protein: CASSPPTGYHEQYF; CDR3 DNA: TGCGCCAGCAGCCCCCCCACAGGCTACCACGAGCAGTACTTC
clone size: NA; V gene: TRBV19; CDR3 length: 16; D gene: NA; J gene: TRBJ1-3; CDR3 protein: CASSIRDTGTGNTIYF; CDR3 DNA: TGTGCCAGTAGTATACGGGACACCGGCACGGGAAACACCATATATTTT
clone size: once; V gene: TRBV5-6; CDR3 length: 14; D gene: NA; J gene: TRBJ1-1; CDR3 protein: CASSLWGGRTEAFF; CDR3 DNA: TGTGCCAGCAGCTTGTGGGGGGGACGCACTGAAGCTTTCTTT
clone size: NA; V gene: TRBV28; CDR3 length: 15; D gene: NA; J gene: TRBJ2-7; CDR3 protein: CASSSLVPTEAEQYF; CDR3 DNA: TGTGCCAGCAGTTCTCTAGTCCCGACAGAGGCCGAGCAGTACTTC
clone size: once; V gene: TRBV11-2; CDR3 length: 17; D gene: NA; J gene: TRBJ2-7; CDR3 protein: CASSLKAGPLAFYEQYF; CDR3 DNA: TGTGCCAGCAGCTTAAAGGCAGGTCCCCTTGCATTCTACGAGCAGTACTTC
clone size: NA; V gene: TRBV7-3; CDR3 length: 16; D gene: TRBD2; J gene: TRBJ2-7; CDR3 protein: CASSLLAGGPAYEQYF; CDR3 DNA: TGTGCCAGCAGCTTACTAGCGGGAGGGCCGGCCTACGAGCAGTACTTC
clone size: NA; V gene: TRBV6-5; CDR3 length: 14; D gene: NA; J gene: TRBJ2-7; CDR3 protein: CASCSDGEPYEQYF; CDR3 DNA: TGTGCCAGCTGCTCGGACGGCGAACCCTACGAGCAGTACTTC
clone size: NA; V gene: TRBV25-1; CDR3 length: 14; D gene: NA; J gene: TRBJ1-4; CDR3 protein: CASSEWGSNEKLFF; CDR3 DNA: TGTGCCAGCAGTGAATGGGGTAGTAATGAAAAACTGTTTTTT
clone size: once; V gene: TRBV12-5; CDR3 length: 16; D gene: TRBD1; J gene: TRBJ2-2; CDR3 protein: CASGSWTGGSTGELFF; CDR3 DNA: TGTGCTAGTGGTTCCTGGACAGGGGGCAGCACCGGGGAGCTGTTTTTT
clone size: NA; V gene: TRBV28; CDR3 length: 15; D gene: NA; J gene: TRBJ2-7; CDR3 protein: CASSLSGQHPYEQYF; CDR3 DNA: TGTGCCAGCAGTTTATCGGGACAACATCCTTACGAGCAGTACTTC
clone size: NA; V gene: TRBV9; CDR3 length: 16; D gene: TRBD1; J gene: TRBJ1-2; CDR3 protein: CASSVDGTGGNYGYTF; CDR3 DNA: TGTGCCAGCAGCGTGGACGGGACAGGGGGAAACTATGGCTACACCTTC
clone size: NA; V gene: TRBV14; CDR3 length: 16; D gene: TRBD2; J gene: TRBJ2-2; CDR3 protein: CASSQYLREGYGELFF; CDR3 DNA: TGTGCCAGCAGTCAGTACTTGCGGGAGGGCTACGGGGAGCTGTTTTTT
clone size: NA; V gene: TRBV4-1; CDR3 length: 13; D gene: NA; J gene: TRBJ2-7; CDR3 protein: CASSQDRISEQYF; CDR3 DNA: TGCGCCAGCAGCCAAGATAGAATAAGCGAGCAGTACTTC
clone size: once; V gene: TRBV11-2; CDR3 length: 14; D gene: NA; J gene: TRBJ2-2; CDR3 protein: CASADRGTTGELFF; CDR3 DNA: TGTGCCAGCGCGGACCGGGGGACCACCGGGGAGCTGTTTTTT
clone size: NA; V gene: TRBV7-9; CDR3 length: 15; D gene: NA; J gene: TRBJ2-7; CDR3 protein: CASSPFEGYTYEQYF; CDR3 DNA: TGTGCCAGCAGCCCTTTCGAAGGCTATACCTACGAGCAGTACTTC